This TCR beta chain appears in the sequencing data of a study of T cells in Graves' hyperthyroidism and ophthalmopathy. Study results and caveats: It was a median around 6 months before onset that the model predicted ophthalmopathy. Among thyroid clonotypes expanded above 0.001, most also appeared in blood.

This clonotype has at least ten counts. What it binds is unknown. Germline CDR1 is LNHDA and CDR2 is SQIVND (reference sequence). The CDR3 has 14 amino acids. V lost 3 bases to trimming and J lost 5 bases, with 13 bases between them. Amplification of TCR beta CDR3 regions was performed using RNA transcripts as template. The study used the HTBI primer set for a first-round RT-PCR of the TCR CDR3. TCRdb fed the multiplex PCR reads into MiXCR, producing one record per CDR3 protein. Of roughly 570,000 distinct CDR3 sequences listed, 40% to 55% are singletons. Sequencing used peripheral blood or thyroid tissue (not recorded which). This chain connects TRBV19 to TRBJ1-1; possible D gene TRBD1, 6 bases. This TCR derives from a woman aged 18-29 years with Graves' hyperthyroidism. The CDR3 region is CASSILQGRTEAFF. The CDR3 region has the DNA TGTGCCAGTAGTATTCTCCAGGGGAGAACTGAAGCTTTCTTT.